The sequence of this T cell receptor beta chain was determined in a study of T cell changes during pregnancy in multiple sclerosis. The CDR3 runs 16 residues. V lost 2 bases and J 2 bases, leaving 16 bases between the germline ends. Germline CDR1 reads MNHEY; CDR2 reads SMNVEV (reference sequence). TCRdb keeps only in-frame clones here, not all; method: immunoSEQ multiplex PCR. This table has 30,000 to 35,000 clones, about 90% appearing once. This sequence was found in a female donor with multiple sclerosis, enrolled in a pregnancy study. Here the sequenced sample was CD8+ T cells from peripheral blood mononuclear cells, taken after pregnancy. This chain links TRBV27 with TRBJ2-7; possibly TRBD2 for D (6 bases). The CDR3 sequence is CASSLRAGLAPYEQYF. The CDR3 DNA follows: TGTGCCAGCAGTTTAAGGGCGGGACTCGCACCCTACGAGCAGTACTTC.